This TCR beta chain was captured in a study of Ad26.COV2.S vaccination and SARS-CoV-2 variants. In regard to this clone: Its cognate antigen is unknown.

This CDR3 has 14 residues. CDR1 is SGHRS and CDR2 is YFSETQ in the germline V gene. Trimming pared 0 bases from V and 3 bases from J, leaving 9 bases between. Study findings and constraints: Spike-specific TCR breadth in vaccine recipients exceeded that seen in placebo recipients. Reported post-vaccination CD8+ and CD4+ T cell responses to spike showed substantial breadth. Assessments of TCR breadth and depth may have underestimated the total T cell responses. The study found similar non-spike TCR breadth in vaccine and placebo recipients.

The protocol was immunoSEQ multiplex PCR, while the TCRdb copy is restricted to in-frame clones and leaves out a portion. In the table there are around 370,000 clones, roughly 94% of which are singletons. The source material was peripheral blood, sampled after recovery from COVID-19. The genes are TRBV5-1 and TRBJ1-1; D call uncertain. The receptor's source is a human donor who had recovered from COVID-19. CDR3 amino acids: CASSLVGGYTEAFF. The CDR3 bases are TGCGCCAGCAGCTTGGTAGGCGGGTACACTGAAGCTTTCTTT.